Shown below are 3 T cell receptor beta chains from a single sample sequenced in a study of regulatory T cells in long-lasting Graves disease. Time point described: persistent/refractory GD, antithyroid drugs over 5 years with positive TRAb. Following extraction of RNA from PBMCs, that RNA was used to make the TCR library. Construction of the TCR beta libraries employed iRepertoire HTBI primers in conjunction with Arm-PCR of CDR3 regions. TCRdb fed the multiplex PCR reads into MiXCR, producing one record per CDR3 protein. This table holds some 280,000 distinct CDR3 sequences, roughly 21% found once. Specimen: peripheral blood mononuclear cells (PBMCs), collected when the disease was refractory, from a patient treated with antithyroid drugs. The receptors derive from a female donor with Graves disease.

Only a few counts were recorded for this clonotype. The V and J genes are TRBV28 and TRBJ2-3; D gene uncertain. V lost 6 bases and J lost 0, with 7 bases in between. Germline-derived CDR1 and CDR2 are MDHEN and SYDVKM. The CDR3 is 13 residues long. DNA of the CDR3: TGTGCCAGCAGGGACCGAAGCACAGATACGCAGTATTTT. Translation: CASRDRSTDTQYF.

This clonotype was seen at least ten times. The chain recombines TRBV7-8 with TRBJ1-2; D ambiguous. The V and J ends lost 5 bases and 3 bases respectively, with 7 bases between them. CDR1 SGHVS and CDR2 FQNEAQ come from the germline V gene. The CDR3 spans 12 residues. The CDR3 bases are TGTGCCAGCAGCCCGGAGGACTATGGCTACACCTTC. It encodes CASSPEDYGYTF.

This clonotype has more than one count but fewer than ten. Sequence at one end of the junction differs from germline and may be a read error. This chain uses TRBV7-9 with TRBJ2-7; the D gene is possibly TRBD2 (6 bases). The CDR3 runs to 14 residues. Looked up from germline, CDR1 is SEHNR and CDR2 is FQNEAQ (reference sequence). The CDR3 DNA follows: TGTGCCAGCAGCTTATTCGGGAGATCCTACGAGCAGTGCTTC. Its protein product is CASSLFGRSYEQCF.